This TCR beta chain came from a study of cytomegalovirus exposure and HLA in healthy donors. At the level of the study: Across around 400 genotyped donors, about 81% landed in the Caucasian-associated ancestry cluster. General study findings and limits: The study labeled 150 or so TCR beta chains cytomegalovirus-associated. TCR beta sequences reportedly predicted most subjects' HLA-A and HLA-B alleles accurately.

With 60 Vbeta and 13 Jbeta primers, the PCR was carried out. The authors' processing: Later reanalysis found roughly 80 million unique TCR beta chains, some 10 million of them shared. Clones were read by immunoSEQ multiplex PCR, and TCRdb kept only the in-frame ones, dropping some. V and J calls plus clone size are reproduced from that table; the DNA served to infer D and trimming. The clone table shows 100,000 to 150,000 clones, with the ten largest holding roughly 0.94%. Trimming left V 5 bases short and J 0 bases short, with 14 bases between. CDR1 SGHVS and CDR2 FNYEAQ come from the germline V gene. The CDR3 sequence is 15 residues long. A remark on this clone: Its antigen is not known.

The clonotype comes from a young man in good health and CMV-seronegative. Source material: PBMCs. This chain connects TRBV7-6 to TRBJ2-7; possible D gene TRBD2, 5 bases. For the CDR3, the DNA is TGTGCCAGCAGCGGAGGATTAGCGCGCTCCTACGAGCAGTACTTC. As protein: CASSGGLARSYEQYF.